The sequence of this TCR beta chain was determined in a study of early T cells in non-severe SARS-CoV-2 infection. Across the whole study: Sequencing used unsorted whole-blood bulk RNA, so chains lack pairing.

Study outcomes and limitations: Matching with VDJdb favored anti-spike CD8 responses (missing private and CD4 specificities).

Germline CDR1 and CDR2: LGHNA and YNFKEQ. This CDR3 region has 16 residues. V was pared by 0 bases and J by 1 base, with 12 bases between. There are many counts of this clonotype. Its antigen remains unidentified. Individual cDNA molecules were tagged with unique molecular identifiers, the study reported. TCRdb reprocessed the 5' RACE reads via MiXCR and lists one record per CDR3 protein. The profile shows 100,000 to 150,000 distinct CDR3 sequences, around 14% of them singletons. Sequencing was carried out using whole blood. This chain links TRBV4-2 with TRBJ2-5; possible D gene TRBD2, 5 bases. The TCR sequence derives from an adult who was a healthcare worker with PCR-confirmed SARS-CoV-2 infection or an uninfected control (not recorded which). The CDR3 coding sequence is TGTGCCAGCAGCCAAGAGGCGACTGAGGGCCAAGAGACCCAGTACTTC. Its protein is CASSQEATEGQETQYF.